A selection of T cell receptor beta chains follows, all from one sample in a study of blood T cell repertoires in COVID-19. Profiling relied on immunoSEQ multiplex PCR, and the TCRdb table lists in-frame clones only, not all of them. The sample lists tens of thousands of clones, approximately 86% seen once, with around 1.2% in the top ten. The specimen was peripheral blood. The origin of the receptors is a man in his forties or fifties with acute or convalescent COVID-19. CDR3s include the opening cysteine and the closing phenylalanine or tryptophan. The D gene is left open where the match is weak.

CDR3	D	V	J
CSAGGTEAFF	NA	TRBV29-1	TRBJ1-1
CATSRGDQGQGQPQHF	NA	TRBV15	TRBJ1-5
CASASSGGETQYF	TRBD2	TRBV5-1	TRBJ2-5
CASSTNGQGWETQYF	TRBD1	TRBV6-5	TRBJ2-5
CASSQPGQGKQYF	TRBD1	TRBV5-6	TRBJ2-7
CASSLYRVDTEAFF	NA	TRBV5-6	TRBJ1-1
CASSTSRAGIHNEQFF	NA	TRBV11-3	TRBJ2-1
CASSRDLAATMNTEAFF	NA	TRBV28	TRBJ1-1
CASTRQVGQPQHF	NA	TRBV12-3/TRBV12-4	TRBJ1-5
CASSNSGGAVEAFF	NA	TRBV9	TRBJ1-1
CASSPRQADEAFF	NA	TRBV2	TRBJ1-1
CATQGEGHQGNTIYF	NA	TRBV6-5	TRBJ1-3
CASSLGESRTNEKLFF	NA	TRBV5-8	TRBJ1-4
CASNFGEGANEQFF	TRBD1	TRBV11-1	TRBJ2-1
CASSLGQSGNTIYF	NA	TRBV5-4	TRBJ1-3
CATSVRTAGDQNEQFF	TRBD2	TRBV24-1	TRBJ2-1
CASSLDPTGSAYEQYF	NA	TRBV11-3	TRBJ2-7
CASSITGLRTSNSPLHF	NA	TRBV19	TRBJ1-6
CASSLEGLAEAFF	NA	TRBV11-3	TRBJ1-1
CASRGLGSPLHF	NA	TRBV9	TRBJ1-6
CASGDLRQAVEKLFF	NA	TRBV27	TRBJ1-4
CASSQFSGQANEKLFF	TRBD1	TRBV4-1	TRBJ1-4
CASNKGVKTYEQYF	NA	TRBV19	TRBJ2-7
CASSRQRTGGLDQPQHF	TRBD1	TRBV3-1/TRBV3-2	TRBJ1-5
CASSQGTGGGYTF	TRBD1	TRBV3-1/TRBV3-2	TRBJ1-2
CASSFGQAPGETQYF	TRBD1	TRBV5-1	TRBJ2-5
CASSVDRGLGYTF	TRBD1	TRBV5-5	TRBJ1-2
CASSGTGASNQPQHF	TRBD1	TRBV18	TRBJ1-5
CSVGLSHGYTF	NA	TRBV29-1	TRBJ1-2
CASMKRGGRETQYF	TRBD2	TRBV10-2	TRBJ2-5
CASSTRQANQPQHF	NA	TRBV19	TRBJ1-5
CASSLDGITDTQYF	NA	TRBV27	TRBJ2-3
CASSGRGGVRNSPLHF	NA	TRBV11-2	TRBJ1-6